The clone carrying this T cell receptor (beta chain) has just one count. Its antigen is undetermined. The sample belongs to a study of T cell repertoires in cytomegalovirus infection. The CDR3 sequence is 13 residues long. Germline V gives CDR1 DFQATT, CDR2 SNEGSKA (reference sequence). Trimming took 5 bases from V and 1 from J, leaving 12 bases between them. TCRdb processed the reads anew with MiXCR; each CDR3 protein has one entry. The repertoire holds over 100,000 distinct CDR3 sequences, with about 30% as singletons. Findings of the study overall: CMV-specific TCR beta clonotypes restricted by HLA-C were the ones dominating the ex vivo response. Adding up the frequency of public TCR beta families identified people who carried CMV plus the relevant HLA.

The receptor comes from a human donor in good health (CMV status not recorded). Some clones in this sample may be carry-over from other donors' samples. V and J are TRBV20-1 and TRBJ2-7; D not resolved. The sample in question was CD8+ T cells from cultured PBMCs, obtained from culture after CMV antigen stimulation. CDR3 in DNA: TGCAGTGCTGGCCGCTCCCAATCCTACGAGCAGTACTTC. Translated, it gives CSAGRSQSYEQYF.